This T cell receptor (beta chain) is from a study of Graves' ophthalmopathy and Graves' hyperthyroidism. This clonotype was observed at least ten times. Trimming took off 7 bases at V and 5 bases at J, with 11 bases between the two ends. This CDR3 is built from 12 residues. CDR1 is MNHNY and CDR2 is SVGAGI in the germline V gene (reference sequence). The authors amplified TCR beta CDR3 regions, and they did so from RNA transcripts for repertoire sequencing. Second-round multiplex PCR came after a first-round RT-PCR that employed HTBI primers. TCRdb reprocessed the multiplex PCR reads with MiXCR, giving one entry per CDR3 protein. The data show hundreds of thousands of distinct CDR3 sequences, over 40% seen once.

The sample was peripheral blood. V is TRBV6-6 and J is TRBJ1-2; D is unresolved. This sequence was found in an adult man with Graves' ophthalmopathy. The CDR3 DNA reads TGTGCCAGCAAAGGACGGCAATATGGCTACACCTTC. It specifies CASKGRQYGYTF.